Presented here are 9 T cell receptor beta chains from one specimen sequenced in a study of patients and donors after allogeneic stem cell transplantation. In TCRdb, the RT-PCR reads were re-called with MiXCR into one record per CDR3 protein. The sample includes hundreds of thousands of distinct CDR3 sequences, approximately 16% of them seen just once. Material: blood, either unsorted or a sorted T cell fraction (not recorded which). These receptors were collected from a human donor who was either an allogeneic HSCT recipient or a stem cell or donor lymphocyte infusion donor (not recorded which). It is not recorded whose cells these are; they may come from a transplant donor.

This clonotype has only a few counts. The gene calls are TRBV6-1 and TRBJ1-5; no clear D gene. Trimming cost V 1 base and J 9 bases, with 10 bases left between them. Germline V gives CDR1 MNHNS, CDR2 SASEGT. The CDR3 is 13 amino acids. This CDR3 is CASSEGQSLPQHF. The CDR3 DNA reads as TGTGCCAGCAGTGAAGGTCAATCTTTGCCCCAGCATTTT.

The chain uses TRBV7-8 and TRBJ2-2; 12 bases match TRBD2. Unmatched junction bases numbered 14, after V lost 5 bases and J lost 1 base. The germline gives CDR1 SGHVS, CDR2 FQNEAQ. The CDR3 sequence is 20 residues long. The CDR3 sequence is CASSPGSSGRANKNTGELFF. Here the CDR3 DNA reads TGTGCCAGCAGCCCAGGATCTAGCGGGAGGGCCAATAAGAACACCGGGGAGCTGTTTTTT.

This clonotype has just a few counts. The DNA for the CDR3 is TGTGCCAGCAGCTTAGCGCAGGGGAGACGGAATTGGGAAAAACTGTTTTTT. It is translated as CASSLAQGRRNWEKLFF. The chain is built from TRBV7-9 and TRBJ1-4, with D perhaps matching TRBD1 (6 bases). CDR3 length: 17 amino acids. Germline assignment: CDR1 SEHNR and CDR2 FQNEAQ (reference sequence). Trimming removed 0 bases at V and 8 bases at J, with 19 bases between.

This clonotype was seen only a few times. This chain links TRBV12-3 or TRBV12-4 with TRBJ2-2; D may match TRBD1 or TRBD2 (5 bases each). V was pared by 7 bases and J by 5 bases, with 23 bases between. The CDR3 has 17 amino acids. The CDR3 region has the DNA TGTGCCAGCACCTTGAGGGCCACAGGCCGGAGAACCGGGGAGCTGTTTTTT. It translates to CASTLRATGRRTGELFF.

The chain employs TRBV6-1 and TRBJ1-1, with D perhaps TRBD1 (6 bases). Trimming removed 4 bases at V and 4 bases at J, with 13 bases between. CDR1 and CDR2 from the germline V gene are MNHNS and SASEGT. The CDR3 consists of 14 residues. CDR3 sequence reads: CASSAGTGITEAFF. CDR3 sequence (DNA): TGTGCCAGCAGTGCGGGTACAGGGATCACTGAAGCTTTCTTT.

The CDR3 nucleotides are TGTGCCTGGATACACTCCTCTGGAAACACCATATATTTT. Translating it yields CAWIHSSGNTIYF. The chain is built from TRBV30 and TRBJ1-3; D remains ambiguous. Looked up from germline, CDR1 is GTSNPN and CDR2 is SVGIG (reference sequence). Trimming stripped 4 bases from V and 0 bases from J, with 7 bases between. The CDR3 length is 13 residues.

The rearrangement joins TRBV4-1 to TRBJ2-7; 9 nucleotides match TRBD2. Germline assignment: CDR1 MGHRA and CDR2 YSYEKL. With V trimmed by 1 base and J by 4 bases, 5 bases remained unmatched. This CDR3 is 15 amino acids long. The CDR3 here is CASSQVAGVAYEQYF. The CDR3 nucleotides are TGCGCCAGCAGCCAAGTAGCGGGGGTTGCTTACGAGCAGTACTTC.

V and J are TRBV29-1 and TRBJ1-1, with D unclear. From germline, CDR1 is SQVTM and CDR2 ANQGSEA. V was clipped by 1 base and J by 1 base, with 10 bases between them. The CDR3 sequence is 14 residues long. CDR3 nucleotides: TGCAGCGTTGAAGCCCTTGGTTCGAACACTGAAGCTTTCTTT. The encoded protein is CSVEALGSNTEAFF.

This clonotype was observed once. The conserved closing phenylalanine or tryptophan is absent in this CDR3, likely reflecting a read error. V and J are TRBV20-1 and TRBJ2-7; possible D gene TRBD2, 6 bases. Germline CDR1 DFQATT, CDR2 SNEGSKA (reference sequence). Trimming cost V 6 bases and J 2 bases, with 14 bases left between them. This CDR3 contains 13 residues. In nucleotides, the CDR3 is TGCAGTGCCAAGATGACGGGGGCCTACGAGCAGTACTTA. Its protein product is CSAKMTGAYEQYL.